This record concerns one T cell receptor beta chain sequence. Its antigen target is currently unknown. Per-base qualities were not stored, and no clone one base away is much larger. Collaborating institutions collected whole blood in K2EDTA tubes following their own protocols. For TCRbeta analysis, collaborators shipped samples in one of three forms: frozen whole blood, isolated PBMCs, or DNA extracted from either of those sample types. TCRbeta CDR3 regions were amplified from genomic DNA by means of the immunoSEQ Assay, a bias-controlled multiplex PCR. Regarding the original processing steps: Nucleated cell counts per sample were estimated from amplification of reference gene primers within the assay. Sequence reads were collapsed and filtered to measure the absolute abundance of every unique TCRbeta CDR3 rearrangement. For each sample, productive Simpson clonality was calculated as the square root of Simpson's diversity index across productive rearrangements. Held by TCRdb, this immuneACCESS table contains in-frame sequences only and omits some clones. Under half of the omission traces to an unresolved V gene where checked; the cause of the rest is unknown. V, J and clone size are those of that table, while D and trimming were read from the DNA. This sample lists about 30,000 clones; around 90% were detected once. 9.9% of the sample rests with the top ten.

The data belong to a study of blood T cell repertoires in COVID-19 (dated by TCRdb to 2020 to 2022). Background on the whole study: Samples covering the acute and convalescent phases of COVID-19 were provided by collaborators in the United States, Italy and Spain. The dataset comprised deeply sampled blood TCRbeta repertoires from subjects exposed to, actively infected with, or recovered from COVID-19. The prospective study material was composed of cDNA or gDNA derived from T cells, B-cell-depleted T cells, or PBMCs. Where HLA class I and class II types were available, the types were taken from metadata supplied by the sample provider, not from assay-based typing. The repertoires were made available in a free public database intended to serve as a resource for research on the immune response to SARS-CoV-2. Sample metadata almost always included a de-identified subject ID, COVID-19 status, age in years and sex. Samples came from the ongoing ImmuneRACE study (first 160 participants) plus 1,254 subjects from 6 global collaborators.

Overall study results and their limits: The amount of clinical and demographic metadata varied by source and participant and was provided uncurated.

The germline V gene provides CDR1 LGHNA and CDR2 YSLEER. The CDR3 runs 18 residues from the cysteine to the phenylalanine. The DNA shown is the 54-base CDR3, in frame from base 1. Trimming accounts for 1 base at V and 6 bases at J, while the number of junction bases matched to no gene is 12. Rearrangement joined TRBV4-3 to TRBJ2-2, with 9 bases matching TRBD1. Sequencing was carried out using peripheral blood. The receptor was derived from a human donor with active COVID-19. The donor label of this sample is uncertain. The bases read TGCGCCAGCAGCCAAGGCCTCCTGACAGGGGGGGTTCCCGGGGAGCTGTTTTTT. Translation gives CASSQGLLTGGVPGELFF.